This entry lists 5 T cell receptor beta chains sequenced from one sample in a study of cytomegalovirus exposure and HLA in healthy donors. Amplification used 60 Vbeta primers and 13 Jbeta primers. The repertoire was sequenced with immunoSEQ multiplex PCR; TCRdb's copy has only in-frame clones and lacks some. The sample has about 100,000 clones; roughly 69% are singletons. Sequenced material: PBMCs. The source is a man aged 45 to 65 in good health and CMV-seropositive.

The chain employs TRBV29-1 and TRBJ2-1; D is unclear. Germline V gene data show CDR1 as SQVTM and CDR2 as ANQGSEA. This CDR3 comprises 14 residues. V lost 2 bases to trimming and J lost 0 bases, with 8 bases between them. The CDR3 DNA is TGCAGCGTTGAATCTGCGAGCTCCTACAATGAGCAGTTCTTC. Its protein product is CSVESASSYNEQFF.

The gene calls are TRBV11-2 and TRBJ2-3, with D tentatively TRBD2 (6 bases). CDR1 and CDR2 from the germline V gene are SGHAT and FQNNGV. This CDR3 has 18 residues. The V end was cut by 5 bases, the J end by 0 bases, with 21 bases between. The CDR3 DNA sequence: TGTGCCAGCAGCCCCCGAGAGGGTAGCGGACTTAGCACAGATACGCAGTATTTT. Translated: CASSPREGSGLSTDTQYF.

The gene calls are TRBV4-1 and TRBJ1-2; D possibly corresponds to TRBD1 (6 bases). CDR3 length: 15 residues. V lost 2 bases to trimming and J lost 2 bases, with 12 bases between them. Germline assignment: CDR1 MGHRA and CDR2 YSYEKL. The CDR3 bases are TGCGCCAGCAGCCAATTGCCAGGGGCAAACTATGGCTACACCTTC. Amino acids: CASSQLPGANYGYTF.

The chain is built from TRBV5-1 and TRBJ2-3, with D perhaps TRBD2 (6 bases). This CDR3 has 14 residues. Germline-derived CDR1 and CDR2 are SGHRS and YFSETQ. The germline V and J ends were trimmed by 0 bases and 2 bases, with 7 bases remaining between them. The CDR3 here is CASSLGGDTDTQYF. In DNA, the CDR3 is TGCGCCAGCAGCTTGGGGGGGGACACAGATACGCAGTATTTT.

This chain joins TRBV9 and TRBJ2-1, with D possibly TRBD2 on 6 matching bases. Trimming left V 3 bases short and J 4 bases short, with 17 bases between. The V gene's germline CDR1 is SGDLS and CDR2 YYNGEE. The CDR3 is made up of 16 amino acids. In DNA, the CDR3 is TGTGCCAGCAGCGCCCAATTCTTTAGCGGATACAATGAGCAGTTCTTC. Residues: CASSAQFFSGYNEQFF.